This passage covers 14 T cell receptor beta chains from one sample sequenced in a study of cytotoxic CD8 clonotypes in ibrutinib-treated CLL. Measured with immunoSEQ multiplex PCR; TCRdb has only the in-frame clones, and not every one. The sample shows 40,000 or so clones, 70% of them seen only once. Sample: PBMCs, taken at disease progression, from a patient treated with ibrutinib. The receptors come from a human donor with chronic lymphocytic leukemia.

The chain employs TRBV6-6 and TRBJ2-5; D unclear. CDR1 is MNHNY and CDR2 is SVGAGI in the germline V gene (reference sequence). V lost 4 bases and J lost 1, with 13 bases in between. The CDR3 spans 15 residues. The CDR3 region has the DNA TGTGCCAGCAGTTCCCTCCGGCGCAGCCAAGAGACCCAGTACTTC. It translates to CASSSLRRSQETQYF.

This clone has just a few counts. CDR3 residues: CASSIGTGDGYTF. The CDR3 DNA sequence: TGTGCCAGCAGCATCGGGACAGGGGACGGCTACACCTTC. The chain carries TRBV11-2 and TRBJ1-2; 10 bases map to TRBD1. The CDR3 is 13 residues long. The V and J ends lost 5 bases and 8 bases, in that order; junction bases with no gene match: 5. In germline, CDR1 is SGHAT, CDR2 FQNNGV.

This chain links TRBV6-1 with TRBJ2-1; 10 bases match TRBD1. The ends lost 10 bases at V and 7 bases at J; junction bases unmatched: 13. There are 15 residues in the CDR3. Germline V gene data show CDR1 as MNHNS and CDR2 as SASEGT. DNA of the CDR3: TGTGCCACTACGTCCCATCAGGACAGGGGGAATGAGCAGTTCTTC. Amino acids: CATTSHQDRGNEQFF.

The chain joins TRBV27 to TRBJ2-3; D might be TRBD1 (6 bases). Germline lookup yields CDR1 MNHEY and CDR2 SMNVEV (reference sequence). The CDR3 is made up of 15 amino acids. V lost 4 bases, J lost 2 bases, and 13 bases lay in between. The CDR3 is CASSSRGPFTDTQYF. The CDR3 DNA sequence: TGTGCCAGCAGTTCCAGGGGACCCTTCACAGATACGCAGTATTTT.

The J gene is TRBJ2-1, the V gene TRBV9; no definite D call. Trimming pared 0 bases from V and 1 base from J, leaving 8 bases between. The CDR3 consists of 15 residues. CDR1 is SGDLS and CDR2 is YYNGEE in the germline V gene. CDR3 bases: TGTGCCAGCAGCGTAGTGCCTTCGTCCTACAATGAGCAGTTCTTC. Translation: CASSVVPSSYNEQFF.

J is TRBJ2-5 and V is TRBV5-4, with 12 bases matching TRBD2. The CDR3 is made up of 17 amino acids. Germline V lookup: CDR1 SGHNT, CDR2 YYREEE (reference sequence). V shed 3 bases, J shed 4 bases, and the junction held 10 bases outside the gene matches. As DNA, the CDR3 is TGTGCCAGCAGCTCTTCGCTCCTAGCGGGGGGGCGAGAGACCCAGTACTTC. Translated, it gives CASSSSLLAGGRETQYF. Based on the CDR3 plus reference TRBV5-4 and TRBJ2-5, the full variable domain is ETGVTQSPTHLIKTRGQQVTLRCSSQSGHNTVSWYQQALGQGPQFIFQYYREEENGRGNFPPRFSGLQFPNYSSELNVNALELDDSALYLCASSSSLLAGGRETQYFGPGTRLLVL.

With regard to this clone: One end of the junction does not line up with germline, which may come from a read error. The chain is built from TRBV7-9 and TRBJ2-7; D could derive from TRBD1 or TRBD2 (6 bases each). This CDR3 is 12 amino acids long. CDR1 is SEHNR and CDR2 is FQNEAQ in the germline V gene (reference sequence). In DNA form, the CDR3 reads TGTGCCAGCAGCTCGAACCTGGGGGGCTCGATCTTC. Translated, it gives CASSSNLGGSIF.

This clone was counted only a few times. The V gene is TRBV4-1, the J gene TRBJ2-2, with TRBD1 identical over 9 bases. The junction had 8 bases not matched to a gene; V was cut back by 2 bases and J by 4 bases. Germline values: CDR1 MGHRA, CDR2 YSYEKL. The CDR3 length is 17 residues. As DNA, the CDR3 is TGCGCCAGCAGCCAACCCGGACAGGGGAGTGTCACCGGGGAGCTGTTTTTT. Residues: CASSQPGQGSVTGELFF.

Here the CDR3 DNA reads TGCGCCAGCAGCCCACGTGGCCCTGTTGGGGACTATGGCTACACCTTC. It is translated as CASSPRGPVGDYGYTF. The chain is built from TRBV4-1 and TRBJ1-2; no firm D call. This CDR3 contains 16 residues. Trimming cost V 4 bases and J 3 bases, with 18 bases left between them. Germline V gene lookup returns CDR1 MGHRA and CDR2 YSYEKL.

The chain carries TRBV18 and TRBJ2-2; weak D call: TRBD1 (6 bases). With 8 bases removed from V and 6 bases from J, the gap between germline ends came to 22 bases. The germline CDR1 and CDR2 sequences are KGHSH and LQKENI. CDR3 length: 16 amino acids. CDR3 DNA sequence: TGTGCCAGCGGACCGCAGCCAGGGACAAGTGCCGGGGAGCTGTTTTTT. It translates to CASGPQPGTSAGELFF.

The chain links TRBV19 to TRBJ1-3; 12 positions agree with TRBD1. V was pared by 6 bases and J by 8 bases, with 11 bases of the junction left unmatched. The CDR3 totals 16 residues. Germline V gene data show CDR1 as LNHDA and CDR2 as SQIVND (reference sequence). The CDR3 spells CASSIAGTGGADTIYF. CDR3 DNA: TGTGCCAGTAGCATCGCCGGGACAGGGGGCGCGGACACCATATATTTT.

The rearrangement uses TRBV6-5 and TRBJ2-3; D ambiguous. V lost 6 bases and J 7 bases, leaving 8 bases between the germline ends. Germline CDR1 and CDR2: MNHEY and SVGAGI. The CDR3 is made up of 11 amino acids. The CDR3 sequence is CASSPGNTQYF. The CDR3, as DNA: TGTGCCAGCAGCCCTGGGAATACGCAGTATTTT.

In the case of this clone: Other DNA sequences in the sample encode the same CDR3. This chain joins TRBV7-8 and TRBJ2-5, with no clear D. Trimming took 1 base from V and 5 from J, leaving 11 bases between them. CDR1 and CDR2 from the germline V gene are SGHVS and FQNEAQ. This CDR3 comprises 14 residues. The CDR3 sequence is CASSLEVAGETQYF. CDR3 DNA: TGTGCCAGCAGCTTAGAGGTAGCAGGCGAGACCCAGTACTTC.

The CDR3 nucleotides are TGCGCCAGCAGCTTGGAATGGGGGGGCGCCGGCGAGTGGTTCTTC. It codes for CASSLEWGGAGEWFF. V and J are TRBV5-1 and TRBJ2-1, with a possible D match to TRBD2 (7 bases). V lost 0 bases, J lost 15 bases, and 22 bases lay in between. The CDR3 sequence is 15 residues long. Germline lookup yields CDR1 SGHRS and CDR2 YFSETQ.